This entry describes one T cell receptor beta chain. Per the original data handling: How many nucleated cells were present was estimated from reference gene primer amplification. Assay: immunoSEQ multiplex PCR; the TCRdb copy retains only in-frame clones and omits some. From that table come the V and J calls and clone size; the DNA was used to work out D and trimming. The table records approximately 200,000 clones, around 90% of them present only once. This record comes from a study of blood T cell repertoires in COVID-19. Study background: Spain, Italy and the United States supplied samples that represented acute and convalescent COVID-19.

The V and J ends lost 4 bases and 4 bases, in that order; junction bases with no gene match: 7. The germline gives CDR1 SEHNR, CDR2 FQNEAQ (reference sequence). There are 15 residues in the CDR3. This study enrolled people aged roughly 18 to 90 from 20 to 25 US geographic areas. Participant-given clinical history determined each cohort assignment. V and J are TRBV7-9 and TRBJ2-5; 9 bases fit TRBD1. The sample was PBMCs or T cells enriched from blood (not recorded which). The receptor was isolated from a man aged 18 to 30 with acute COVID-19. Written as DNA, the CDR3 is TGTGCCAGCAGCTGGGCCGACAGGGGGGGAGAGACCCAGTACTTC. It specifies CASSWADRGGETQYF. Using reference TRBV7-9 and TRBJ2-5 for the parts outside the CDR3, the full variable domain is DTGVSQNPRHKITKRGQNVTFRCDPISEHNRLYWYRQTLGQGPEFLTYFQNEAQLEKSRLLSDRFSAERPKGSFSTLEIQRTEQGDSAMYLCASSWADRGGETQYFGPGTRLLVL.